This T cell receptor beta chain originates from a study of T cell repertoires in ileal Crohn's disease. Study overall: Postoperative therapy was given to about half: approximately 10 thiopurines, about 19 anti-TNF agents. Biopsies of the neoterminal ileum at postoperative colonoscopy form M6 samples.

Points from the study as a whole: High-frequency clones were more common in sorted CD8 than CD4 cells. The median delay to postoperative endoscopy was about 6.9 months.

Indicated time point: neoterminal ileum biopsy at postoperative endoscopy, about 6 months after surgery. Worth noting for this clone: No antigen is known for it.

Assay used: immunoSEQ multiplex PCR; TCRdb lists only in-frame clones, some missing. The table shows over 15,000 clones, with around 70% occurring only once. This receptor was obtained from an adult with Crohn's disease. The sample taken for sequencing was ileal tissue.

CDR3 amino acids: CASSVTRFNSETSASTGELFF. CDR3 bases: TGTGCCAGCAGTGTGACCCGTTTTAACTCAGAGACTAGCGCCTCCACCGGGGAGCTGTTTTTT. The chain couples TRBV2 to TRBJ2-2, with TRBD2 matching over 8 bases. V was pared by 4 bases and J by 4 bases, with 23 bases of the junction left unmatched. This CDR3 comprises 21 residues. Germline V gene sequence: CDR1 SNHLY, CDR2 FYNNEI.